Included here is one T cell receptor beta chain sequence, with context. The CDR3 has 18 amino acids. CDR1 SGHVS and CDR2 FNYEAQ come from the germline V gene. With 4 bases clipped from V and 9 bases from J, the junction kept 21 bases outside the gene matches. This specimen belongs to a study of blood T cell repertoires in COVID-19. Study summary: Italy, Spain and the United States were the sources of the convalescent and acute COVID-19 samples.

Original processing methods: Amplified reference gene primers provided the basis for estimating nucleated cell counts. The table came from immunoSEQ multiplex PCR; TCRdb's copy has only in-frame clones and leaves some out. Clone size and the V and J calls come from that table; the DNA yielded D and trimming. The sample holds some 380,000 clones, around 84% seen once. The specimen was peripheral blood. V and J are TRBV7-6 and TRBJ2-1; 7 bases fit TRBD2. The sequence derives from a human donor with acute or convalescent COVID-19. The donor label of this sample is uncertain. The CDR3 nucleotides are TGTGCCAGCAGCTCCTTCCCCCCCACGGGAGGCGGGCCTGGTGAGCAGTTCTTC. It yields the protein CASSSFPPTGGGPGEQFF. Filled out from reference TRBV7-6 and TRBJ2-1, the complete variable domain reads GAGVSQSPRYKVTKRGQDVALRCDPISGHVSLYWYRQALGQGPEFLTYFNYEAQQDKSGLPNDRFSAERPEGSISTLTIQRTEQRDSAMYRCASSSFPPTGGGPGEQFFGPGTRLTVL.